Listed below are T cell receptor beta chains from one sample, sequenced in a study of blood T cell repertoires in COVID-19. Repertoires were generated with immunoSEQ multiplex PCR, while TCRdb's copy carries only in-frame clones and drops some. The table has about 210,000 clones, 92% seen once. Source material: peripheral blood. Every receptor here comes from a young man with acute or convalescent COVID-19. CDR3s include the opening cysteine and the closing phenylalanine or tryptophan. Fields, in order: J gene, CDR3 length, D gene, clone size, V gene, CDR3 DNA, CDR3 protein. A D gene is named only where the DNA matches it firmly. The size of a clone is reported for some rows only, either as once, few or many, or as a class for expanded clones.

J gene: TRBJ1-1; CDR3 length: 14; D gene: .; clone size: .; V gene: TRBV6-5; CDR3 DNA: TGTGCCAGCAGCCTCTGGCGGGAATACACTGAAGCTTTCTTT; CDR3 protein: CASSLWREYTEAFF
J gene: TRBJ2-1; CDR3 length: 13; D gene: .; clone size: .; V gene: TRBV28; CDR3 DNA: TGTGCCAGCCTAACGACAGTTACCAGTGAGCAGTTCTTC; CDR3 protein: CASLTTVTSEQFF
J gene: TRBJ1-3; CDR3 length: 14; D gene: .; clone size: .; V gene: TRBV3-1/TRBV3-2; CDR3 DNA: TGTGCCAGCGGCCTGTCTAGCTCTGGAAACACCATATATTTT; CDR3 protein: CASGLSSSGNTIYF
J gene: TRBJ2-7; CDR3 length: 14; D gene: .; clone size: .; V gene: TRBV2; CDR3 DNA: TGTGCCAGCAGTCCCTCTCGTCAGGCGGGCGAGCAGTACTTC; CDR3 protein: CASSPSRQAGEQYF
J gene: TRBJ1-6; CDR3 length: 14; D gene: TRBD1; clone size: .; V gene: TRBV19; CDR3 DNA: TGTGCCAGCCACCGGGGGGACAGGGGATTCACCCTCCACTTT; CDR3 protein: CASHRGDRGFTLHF
J gene: TRBJ1-4; CDR3 length: 16; D gene: .; clone size: .; V gene: TRBV4-2; CDR3 DNA: TGTGCCAGCAGCCAGGCGGGAGCTCCAACTAATGAAAAACTGTTTTTT; CDR3 protein: CASSQAGAPTNEKLFF
J gene: TRBJ2-7; CDR3 length: 14; D gene: TRBD1; clone size: .; V gene: TRBV27; CDR3 DNA: TGTGCCAGCAGTCACTGGACAGGGGCCTACGAGCAGTACTTC; CDR3 protein: CASSHWTGAYEQYF
J gene: TRBJ2-5; CDR3 length: 18; D gene: TRBD2; clone size: .; V gene: TRBV7-2; CDR3 DNA: TGTGCCAGCAGCTTAGCGCATGGGACTAGCGGGGTGCAAGAGACCCAGTACTTC; CDR3 protein: CASSLAHGTSGVQETQYF
J gene: TRBJ1-5; CDR3 length: 15; D gene: TRBD1; clone size: .; V gene: TRBV7-9; CDR3 DNA: TGTGCCAGCAGCTTAGCGGGGACAGTCAATCAGCCCCAGCATTTT; CDR3 protein: CASSLAGTVNQPQHF
J gene: TRBJ2-2; CDR3 length: 14; D gene: .; clone size: .; V gene: TRBV30; CDR3 DNA: TGTGCCTGGAAGGTGGCACAGACCACCGGGGAGCTGTTTTTT; CDR3 protein: CAWKVAQTTGELFF
J gene: TRBJ2-1; CDR3 length: 13; D gene: .; clone size: .; V gene: TRBV30; CDR3 DNA: TGTGCCTGGAGTACTGGGGGGTACAATGAGCAGTTCTTC; CDR3 protein: CAWSTGGYNEQFF
J gene: TRBJ2-2; CDR3 length: 12; D gene: .; clone size: .; V gene: TRBV6-1; CDR3 DNA: TGTGCCAGCAGTGAGGAGCCCGGGGAGCTGTTTTTT; CDR3 protein: CASSEEPGELFF
J gene: TRBJ2-1; CDR3 length: 15; D gene: TRBD2; clone size: .; V gene: TRBV5-1; CDR3 DNA: TGCGCCAGCAACCTCCTGGCGGGGGGGTTTAATGAGCAGTTCTTC; CDR3 protein: CASNLLAGGFNEQFF
J gene: TRBJ2-7; CDR3 length: 15; D gene: TRBD2; clone size: .; V gene: TRBV7-9; CDR3 DNA: TGTGCCAGCAGCTTATTGGCTAGCGGGATCTACGAGCAGTACTTC; CDR3 protein: CASSLLASGIYEQYF
J gene: TRBJ2-7; CDR3 length: 14; D gene: TRBD2; clone size: .; V gene: TRBV28; CDR3 DNA: TGTGCCAGCAGCCCCGGGACTAGCGGGTACGAGCAGTACTTC; CDR3 protein: CASSPGTSGYEQYF
J gene: TRBJ1-1; CDR3 length: 14; D gene: TRBD1; clone size: .; V gene: TRBV27; CDR3 DNA: TGTGCCAGCAGTTTGCAGGGGGGGAACACTGAAGCTTTCTTT; CDR3 protein: CASSLQGGNTEAFF
J gene: TRBJ2-1; CDR3 length: 15; D gene: .; clone size: .; V gene: TRBV10-3; CDR3 DNA: TGTGCCATCAGTGATAACCCGGACAGTAACAATGAGCAGTTCTTC; CDR3 protein: CAISDNPDSNNEQFF
J gene: TRBJ1-1; CDR3 length: 14; D gene: TRBD1; clone size: .; V gene: TRBV6-6; CDR3 DNA: TGTGCCAGCAGCCCTACAGGGGTGAGGACTGAAGCTTTCTTT; CDR3 protein: CASSPTGVRTEAFF
J gene: TRBJ1-2; CDR3 length: 14; D gene: .; clone size: .; V gene: TRBV6-5; CDR3 DNA: TGTGCCAGCATTCCGGGCAGGGGCTCGCATGGCTACACCTTC; CDR3 protein: CASIPGRGSHGYTF
J gene: TRBJ2-3; CDR3 length: 17; D gene: TRBD2; clone size: once; V gene: TRBV7-3; CDR3 DNA: TGTGCCAGCAGCTTAACGTTCGGGGGGGATAGCACAGATACGCAGTATTTT; CDR3 protein: CASSLTFGGDSTDTQYF
J gene: TRBJ2-3; CDR3 length: 13; D gene: .; clone size: .; V gene: TRBV12-3/TRBV12-4; CDR3 DNA: TGTGCCAGCAGTCCTCGTCGCACAGATACGCAGTATTTT; CDR3 protein: CASSPRRTDTQYF
J gene: TRBJ2-7; CDR3 length: 15; D gene: TRBD2; clone size: .; V gene: TRBV6-2/TRBV6-3; CDR3 DNA: TGTGCCAGCAGTTCCCCTAGCGGGGGGGCCTACGAGCAGTACTTC; CDR3 protein: CASSSPSGGAYEQYF
J gene: TRBJ1-1; CDR3 length: 15; D gene: .; clone size: once; V gene: TRBV7-9; CDR3 DNA: TGTGCCAGCAGCTTAGGGGCAGGGGTCTACACTGAAGCTTTCTTT; CDR3 protein: CASSLGAGVYTEAFF
J gene: TRBJ1-1; CDR3 length: 12; D gene: .; clone size: .; V gene: TRBV6-6; CDR3 DNA: TGTGCCAGCACCGAGGGTTACCCTGAAGCTTTCTTT; CDR3 protein: CASTEGYPEAFF
J gene: TRBJ1-2; CDR3 length: 11; D gene: .; clone size: few; V gene: TRBV12-3/TRBV12-4; CDR3 DNA: TGTGCCAGCAGTCTAAACAGATACCACACCTTC; CDR3 protein: CASSLNRYHTF
J gene: TRBJ2-5; CDR3 length: 14; D gene: TRBD1; clone size: .; V gene: TRBV27; CDR3 DNA: TGTGCCAGCAGCCCCAGGGGGCGCCGGGAGACCCAGTACTTC; CDR3 protein: CASSPRGRRETQYF
J gene: TRBJ2-1; CDR3 length: 13; D gene: .; clone size: .; V gene: TRBV6-5; CDR3 DNA: TGTGCCAGCAGTTCCCGGTCCTACAATGAGCAGTTCTTC; CDR3 protein: CASSSRSYNEQFF
J gene: TRBJ2-5; CDR3 length: 14; D gene: TRBD1; clone size: .; V gene: TRBV5-1; CDR3 DNA: TGCGCCAGCAGCCGCCGACAGGGGCAAGAGACCCAGTACTTC; CDR3 protein: CASSRRQGQETQYF
J gene: TRBJ1-2; CDR3 length: 14; D gene: TRBD1; clone size: .; V gene: TRBV4-2; CDR3 DNA: TGTGCCAGCAGCCAATCGACAGGGTACAATGGCTACACCTTC; CDR3 protein: CASSQSTGYNGYTF
J gene: TRBJ2-4; CDR3 length: 15; D gene: TRBD2; clone size: .; V gene: TRBV9; CDR3 DNA: TGTGCCAGCAGCCTGACAGCGGGAGTCAAAAACATTCAGTACTTC; CDR3 protein: CASSLTAGVKNIQYF
J gene: TRBJ1-2; CDR3 length: 13; D gene: .; clone size: .; V gene: TRBV7-9; CDR3 DNA: TGTGCCAGCAGCTTAACAGGGTTCTATGGCTACACCTTC; CDR3 protein: CASSLTGFYGYTF
J gene: TRBJ1-1; CDR3 length: 14; D gene: TRBD1; clone size: .; V gene: TRBV7-8; CDR3 DNA: TGTGCCAGCAGCCTAGGGACAGGGGTGACTGAAGCTTTCTTT; CDR3 protein: CASSLGTGVTEAFF
J gene: TRBJ2-2; CDR3 length: 18; D gene: TRBD2; clone size: .; V gene: TRBV24-1; CDR3 DNA: TGTGCCACCAGTGACCCAGGGTTGGATAGCGGGAAAGGCGGGGAGCTGTTTTTT; CDR3 protein: CATSDPGLDSGKGGELFF
J gene: TRBJ2-2; CDR3 length: 16; D gene: .; clone size: once; V gene: TRBV30; CDR3 DNA: TGTGCCTGGAGTGTACTGGGTGGGAGTGGGACCGGGGAGCTGTTTTTT; CDR3 protein: CAWSVLGGSGTGELFF